This T cell receptor (beta chain) was observed in a study of blood T cells in healthy people across ages. This clonotype turned up a few times. Its antigen is undetermined. The CDR3 is made up of 14 amino acids. The V segment lost 5 bases and the J segment 2 bases; nucleotides outside the gene matches: 5. Per germline, CDR1 SEHNR and CDR2 FQNEAQ (reference sequence). PCR was performed a second time for about 6 to 11 cycles using a sample-barcoded 5' primer and a J-beta primer mix. From the 5' RACE reads, TCRdb called clonotypes with MiXCR, one entry per CDR3 protein. The data contain roughly 930,000 distinct CDR3 sequences, around 46% of them seen just once; the ten biggest clones take up 13%. Findings and caveats of the study: Donors of long life had a larger count of naive CD4+ cells and greater diversity than aged donors.

The sample comprised blood. The receptor was derived from a man aged 30-40 years in good health. The rearrangement links TRBV7-9 to TRBJ1-2; 7 bases line up with TRBD1. The CDR3 coding sequence is TGTGCCAGCAGCGTGGGACAGTGGAACTATGGCTACACCTTC. This gives the protein CASSVGQWNYGYTF.